The T cell receptor beta chain described here comes from a study of T-cell reconstitution after alpha-beta-depleted transplantation in children (dated by TCRdb to the mid-2010s). Study-level background: Using TCR repertoire profiling, the study quantitatively followed how T-cell immune reconstitution unfolded in children after TCRalphabeta/CD19-depleted allogeneic hematopoietic cell transplantation. Summary of the overall study and its limitations: About two months after transplant, the apparently early recovery of alphabetaT-cell counts reportedly depended on just several hundred clones that had expanded rapidly and came from non-depleted graft cells. Hyperexpanded clone frequencies declined over subsequent months; after one year, T-cell counts and TCRbeta diversity were mostly attributed to newly produced T cells. The high TCRbeta diversity at day 60 in some patients was ascribed to recipient T cells and intrathymic progenitors that had survived conditioning.

Reading the germline V gene gives CDR1 MDHEN and CDR2 SYDVKM. Inclusive of the bounding cysteine and phenylalanine, the CDR3 is 17 residues long. Only CDR3 DNA is held: 51 bases, read in frame from base 1. V drops 2 bases and J drops 0 bases, leaving 15 bases in between. Per the publication, the treatment or condition label means: allogeneic hematopoietic cell transplantation with graft depleted of TCRalphabeta T cells and CD19 B cells. Transplant recipients were children who received TCRalphabeta/CD19-depleted allogeneic hematopoietic cell grafts. A few counts support this clonotype. This receptor's antigen is unknown. Qualities for individual bases were not recorded, and no much larger clone is one base off. Receptor libraries were prepared by PCR. Sequencing was performed on an Illumina HiSeq 2500. To normalize quantification of the TCRbeta repertoire, the TCR libraries were built with molecular barcoding that relied on unique molecular identifiers. The public reads were run again by TCRdb, first through fastp at Q25 and then through MiXCR, and only productive beta chains were kept. Rows merge per CDR3 protein into single entries with the most common DNA and genes. This sample has about 420,000 distinct CDR3 sequences in its table, and about 16% of those were observed once. Under 30% of the sample is in the top ten clones.

The sequencing here drew on PBMCs, mostly from graft donor cells, taken 360 days after TCRalphabeta/CD19-depleted stem cell transplant. The rearrangement combines TRBV28 with TRBJ2-3, with a tentative D gene TRBD2 over 5 matching bases. The clonotype originates from a boy less than two years old who had a stem cell transplant for Wiskott-Aldrich syndrome, so the T cells may come from the graft donor. The DNA sequence is TGTGCCAGCAGTTTACTCGTAGCGAGAGCTAGCACAGATACGCAGTATTTT. Translated, this is CASSLLVARASTDTQYF. The full variable domain, completed from the reference TRBV28 and TRBJ2-3 proteins outside the CDR3, reads DVKVTQSSRYLVKRTGEKVFLECVQDMDHENMFWYRQDPGLGLRLIYFSYDVKMKEKGDIPEGYSVSREKKERFSLILESASTNQTSMYLCASSLLVARASTDTQYFGPGTRLTVL.